These 27 T cell receptor beta chains were sequenced from one sample in a study of T cells in Graves' hyperthyroidism and ophthalmopathy. There were TCR beta CDR3 regions amplified from RNA transcripts. Primed by the HTBI set, a first-round RT-PCR was run on the TCR CDR3. One entry per CDR3 protein, called by TCRdb with MiXCR from the multiplex PCR reads. Of about 260,000 distinct CDR3 sequences in the sample, about a sixth were seen once. Sequenced input: blood. Every receptor here comes from a young woman with Graves' ophthalmopathy.

This clonotype was detected ten times or more. The V and J genes are TRBV5-1 and TRBJ2-1; TRBD2 matches 8 bases. J lost 7 bases, V lost 5 bases, and 8 bases had no gene match. The CDR3 is 14 residues long. Germline assignment: CDR1 SGHRS and CDR2 YFSETQ. The CDR3 sequence is CASSTGGTRNEQFF. CDR3 coding DNA: TGCGCCAGCAGTACCGGTGGGACTAGGAATGAGCAGTTCTTC.

The V call is TRBV11-2, the J call TRBJ2-5; 10 nucleotides match TRBD2. From germline, CDR1 is SGHAT and CDR2 FQNNGV. The length of the CDR3 is 16 residues. V gave up 4 bases and J gave up 3 bases; unmatched junction bases: 8. The CDR3 nucleotides read TGTGCCAGCAGCTCCCCAAGGACTAGCGGAAAAGAGACCCAGTACTTC. Residues: CASSSPRTSGKETQYF.

This clonotype has more than one count but fewer than ten. CDR3 sequence: CASSILGLAYYNEQFF. The CDR3 coding sequence is TGTGCCAGTAGTATTCTGGGACTAGCGTACTACAATGAGCAGTTCTTC. The V call is TRBV19, the J call TRBJ2-1, with 10 positions matching TRBD2. The germline gives CDR1 LNHDA, CDR2 SQIVND (reference sequence). The CDR3 sequence is 16 residues long. V lost 3 bases and J lost 3; bases outside the gene matches: 5.

With regard to this clonotype: A much larger clone lies a single base off, so this may be a read error. The chain uses TRBV19 and TRBJ1-1; D might be TRBD1 (6 bases). Germline lookup yields CDR1 LNHDA and CDR2 SQIVND (reference sequence). The CDR3 contains 16 residues. This CDR3 is CASYPTGTVMNTGAFF. The DNA for the CDR3 is TGTGCCAGTTACCCTACAGGGACTGTTATGAACACTGGAGCTTTCTTT.

A remark on this clonotype: A much larger clone sits a single nucleotide away, making a read error possible. This sequence joins TRBV27 and TRBJ1-2; D unresolved. CDR3 length equals 16 residues. In germline, CDR1 is MNHEY, CDR2 SMNVEV (reference sequence). As DNA, the CDR3 is TGTGCCGGCAGCTCCGGGCCAGACTTCACCTACTATGGCTACACCTTC. This sequence encodes CAGSSGPDFTYYGYTF.

In its sample, this clonotype was seen many times. The chain carries TRBV10-3 and TRBJ2-7; 7 bases map to TRBD1. J was trimmed by 7 bases and V by 3 bases; bases with no gene match: 3. The germline gives CDR1 ENHRY, CDR2 SYGVKD. CDR3 length: 12 residues. CDR3 region: CAISDPTGEQYF. In DNA, the CDR3 is TGTGCCATCAGTGACCCGACAGGGGAGCAGTACTTC.

This clonotype was seen many times. This sequence joins TRBV7-2 and TRBJ2-3; the match to TRBD2 covers 16 bases. The V segment lost 1 base and the J segment 6 bases; nucleotides outside the gene matches: 10. The CDR3 extends over 19 amino acids. Germline loops: CDR1 SGHTA, CDR2 FQGNSA. Here the CDR3 reads CASSLGAGTSGRASDTQYF. CDR3 DNA sequence: TGTGCCAGCAGCTTAGGGGCCGGGACTAGCGGGAGGGCCTCGGATACGCAGTATTTT.

This clonotype has a count of ten or more. The chain carries TRBV20-1 and TRBJ1-1, with D tentatively TRBD1 (6 bases). Germline CDR1 is DFQATT and CDR2 is SNEGSKA (reference sequence). This CDR3 is built from 14 residues. Trimming took 1 base from V and 9 from J, leaving 18 bases between them. For the CDR3, the DNA is TGCAGTGCTAGAGTCCCTGACACGTGGGGGCAAGCTTTCTTT. The encoded protein is CSARVPDTWGQAFF.

This clonotype was counted at least ten times. This chain joins TRBV7-3 and TRBJ2-7; 7 nucleotides align to TRBD1. The J segment lost 9 bases and the V segment lost 3 bases, leaving 29 bases of the junction unmatched. Germline CDR1 reads SGHTA; CDR2 reads FQGTGA. CDR3 length: 20 residues. The CDR3, as DNA: TGTGCCAGCAGCTTCCCTCGGGACAGAGCCGGACGATCCAGGGGTCCGGGGCAGTACTTC. Translated: CASSFPRDRAGRSRGPGQYF.

This clonotype came up many times. Germline and junction disagree at one end, which may indicate a read error. The chain is built from TRBV7-9 and TRBJ2-5; 10 bases map to TRBD2. This CDR3 is built from 15 residues. The germline CDR1 and CDR2 sequences are SEHNR and FQNEAQ (reference sequence). For the CDR3, the DNA is TGTGCCAGCAGCGTAGCGGGGGGCTATCAAGAGACCCAGTACTTC. Translating gives CASSVAGGYQETQYF.

This clonotype was found many times. The chain is built from TRBV6-1 and TRBJ2-2, with D perhaps matching TRBD1 or TRBD2 (6 bases each). CDR1 and CDR2 from the germline V gene are MNHNS and SASEGT. The CDR3 runs 15 residues. With 6 bases removed from V and 3 bases from J, the gap between germline ends came to 14 bases. CDR3 DNA: TGTGCCAGCAGGCCCTGGGGGGCTCACACCGGGGAGCTGTTTTTT. Translating it yields CASRPWGAHTGELFF.

In this sample, this clonotype turned up many times. This chain joins TRBV10-1 and TRBJ2-7; D possibly uses TRBD1 or TRBD2 (5 bases each). V lost 0 bases, J lost 2 bases, and 17 bases lay in between. Looked up from germline, CDR1 is WNHNN and CDR2 is SYGVQD (reference sequence). The CDR3 totals 17 residues. The CDR3 bases are TGCGCCAGCAGTGAGTCTTTGTTTGGGGGTAAGCCCTACGAGCAGTACTTC. Protein sequence: CASSESLFGGKPYEQYF.

The CDR3 DNA reads as TGTGCCAGCAGTTCCTGGGGGGCGCAAAATACGCAGTATTTT. This encodes CASSSWGAQNTQYF. The gene calls are TRBV2 and TRBJ2-3; TRBD1 or TRBD2 may be the D gene (6 bases each). Trimming stripped 5 bases from V and 7 bases from J, with 16 bases between. CDR3 length equals 14 residues. CDR1 and CDR2 (germline): SNHLY, FYNNEI.

This clonotype was seen repeatedly, ten times or more. This chain's CDR3 is CASSYSLAGGQETQYF. The CDR3 DNA reads as TGTGCCAGCAGTTACTCCCTAGCGGGGGGGCAAGAGACCCAGTACTTC. This chain links TRBV6-2 or TRBV6-3 with TRBJ2-5, with TRBD2 matching 12 bases. CDR3 length: 16 residues. Per germline, CDR1 MNHEY and CDR2 SVGEGT. Trimming at V came to 0 bases and at J to 2 bases, leaving 1 base not matched to a gene.

This clonotype has a handful of counts. The rearrangement links TRBV6-2 or TRBV6-3 to TRBJ1-2; 10 bases match TRBD1. CDR3 length: 14 residues. V lost 5 bases and J lost 7; bases outside the gene matches: 7. Germline-derived CDR1 and CDR2 are MNHEY and SVGEGT. The CDR3 sequence: CASSAGQGKGGYTF. CDR3 nucleotides: TGTGCCAGCAGTGCGGGACAGGGGAAAGGTGGCTACACCTTC.

This clonotype was counted ten times or more. The rearrangement uses TRBV13 and TRBJ2-2; 7 positions agree with TRBD1. Germline CDR1 is PRHDT and CDR2 is FYEKMQ (reference sequence). The CDR3 loop spans 14 amino acids. After removal of 3 bases from V and 4 bases from J, the junction contained 2 bases not matched to a gene. The CDR3: CASSFGQVTGELFF. CDR3 in DNA: TGTGCCAGCAGCTTCGGACAGGTCACCGGGGAGCTGTTTTTT. The full variable domain, rest sourced from reference TRBV13 and TRBJ2-2, is AAGVIQSPRHLIKEKRETATLKCYPIPRHDTVYWYQQGPGQDPQFLISFYEKMQSDKGSIPDRFSAQQFSDYHSELNMSSLELGDSALYFCASSFGQVTGELFFGEGSRLTVL.

This clonotype was observed many times. The chain carries TRBV11-2 and TRBJ2-1; 9 bases map to TRBD1. From germline, CDR1 is SGHAT and CDR2 FQNNGV. The CDR3 length is 15 residues. V shed 4 bases, J shed 5 bases, and the junction held 6 bases outside the gene matches. As DNA, the CDR3 is TGTGCCAGCAGCTGGAGGACAGGGGCGGACAATGAGCAGTTCTTC. Translated, it gives CASSWRTGADNEQFF.

Many counts were recorded for this clonotype. The chain links TRBV15 to TRBJ1-2; TRBD1 might be the D (5 bases). This CDR3 has 14 amino acids. In germline, CDR1 is LNHNV, CDR2 YYDKDF (reference sequence). V shed 1 base and J shed 5 bases, with 11 bases lying between them. The CDR3 loop reads CATSRGGGVYGYTF. As DNA, the CDR3 is TGTGCCACCAGCAGAGGCGGGGGGGTTTATGGCTACACCTTC.

At least ten counts were recorded for this clonotype. J is TRBJ1-1 and V is TRBV20-1; 9 bases are shared with TRBD1. The CDR3 covers 13 residues. Germline V lookup: CDR1 DFQATT, CDR2 SNEGSKA (reference sequence). J was trimmed by 11 bases and V by 7 bases; bases with no gene match: 14. For the CDR3, the DNA is TGCAGTGTTATACAGGGGGCATTTGCGCGGGCTTTCTTT. Translated, it gives CSVIQGAFARAFF.

This clonotype was recorded many times. The chain is built from TRBV19 and TRBJ2-3; D perhaps matches TRBD1 (6 bases). The CDR3 runs to 15 residues. V gave up 3 bases and J gave up 0 bases, with 10 bases separating them. The germline V gene has CDR1 LNHDA and CDR2 SQIVND (reference sequence). The CDR3 region is CASSMAGASTDTQYF. The CDR3 DNA reads as TGTGCCAGTAGTATGGCAGGGGCTAGCACAGATACGCAGTATTTT.

This clonotype was observed many times. This chain connects TRBV3-1 to TRBJ2-6; TRBD1 agrees at 7 bases. This CDR3 is built from 18 residues. The V gene's germline CDR1 is LGHDT and CDR2 YNNKEL (reference sequence). V trimming: 4 bases; J trimming: 0 bases; junction bases outside the gene matches: 9. For the CDR3, the DNA is TGTGCCAGCAGCCTCGGGACAGCATCGAGCTCTGGGGCCAACGTCCTGACTTTC. As protein: CASSLGTASSSGANVLTF.

This sequence joins TRBV19 and TRBJ1-6, with 9 bases matching TRBD1. CDR1 is LNHDA and CDR2 is SQIVND in the germline V gene (reference sequence). The CDR3 covers 17 residues. The junction had 14 bases not matched to a gene; V was cut back by 6 bases and J by 8 bases. CDR3 bases: TGTGCCAGTAGCGGGAACAGGGACAGGGAGTTTTATTCACCCCTCCACTTT. This codes for CASSGNRDREFYSPLHF.

This clonotype was picked up many times. V and J are TRBV15 and TRBJ2-7; the D gene is possibly TRBD1 (6 bases). V was pared by 1 base and J by 6 bases, with 13 bases between. The CDR3 is 14 amino acids. The germline gives CDR1 LNHNV, CDR2 YYDKDF (reference sequence). DNA of the CDR3: TGTGCCACCAGCAGAGGGACAGAGGGTGCCGAGCAGTACTTC. Its translation: CATSRGTEGAEQYF.

This clonotype appeared many times. The J gene is TRBJ2-1, the V gene TRBV20-1; D call uncertain. CDR3 length: 14 amino acids. The V gene's germline CDR1 is DFQATT and CDR2 SNEGSKA (reference sequence). The V end was cut by 5 bases, the J end by 1 base, with 12 bases between. The CDR3 loop is CSAPVSRSYNEQFF. DNA for the CDR3: TGCAGTGCTCCCGTCAGTCGGTCCTACAATGAGCAGTTCTTC.

Ten or more counts support this clonotype. CDR3 amino acids: CATSRANSPLHF. The CDR3 DNA sequence: TGTGCCACCAGCAGGGCAAATTCACCCCTCCACTTT. This chain uses TRBV15 with TRBJ1-6; D unclear. Germline CDR1 reads LNHNV; CDR2 reads YYDKDF (reference sequence). This CDR3 has 12 residues. The V end lost 3 bases, the J end lost 7 bases, and 4 bases lay between the germline ends. The variable domain in full, completed from reference TRBV15 and TRBJ1-6, reads DAMVIQNPRYQVTQFGKPVTLSCSQTLNHNVMYWYQQKSSQAPKLLFHYYDKDFNNEADTPDNFQSRRPNTSFCFLDIRSPGLGDTAMYLCATSRANSPLHFGNGTRLTVT.

This clonotype was counted ten times or more. This chain uses TRBV29-1 with TRBJ1-1, with D maybe TRBD1 (6 bases). Germline loops: CDR1 SQVTM, CDR2 ANQGSEA. This CDR3 comprises 14 residues. With 0 bases removed from V and 2 bases from J, the gap between germline ends came to 10 bases. The CDR3 DNA sequence: TGCAGCGTTGAAGAAGGACAGATAAACACTGAAGCTTTCTTT. Translated, it gives CSVEEGQINTEAFF.

This clonotype was observed many times. The chain is built from TRBV7-3 and TRBJ2-1; 9 bases align to TRBD2. With V trimmed by 0 bases and J by 0 bases, 12 bases remained unmatched. CDR3 length: 20 amino acids. Germline lookup yields CDR1 SGHTA and CDR2 FQGTGA. The CDR3 region is CASSLTSSSGRPSSYNEQFF. The CDR3 DNA is TGTGCCAGCAGCTTAACTTCGAGTAGCGGGAGACCAAGCTCCTACAATGAGCAGTTCTTC. Looking up the rest from reference TRBV7-3 and TRBJ2-1 gives the full variable domain: GAGVSQTPSNKVTEKGKYVELRCDPISGHTALYWYRQSLGQGPEFLIYFQGTGAADDSGLPNDRFFAVRPEGSVSTLKIQRTERGDSAVYLCASSLTSSSGRPSSYNEQFFGPGTRLTVL.